Listed below are T cell receptor beta chains from one sample, sequenced in a study of T cells in Graves' hyperthyroidism and ophthalmopathy. MiXCR was run by TCRdb on the multiplex PCR reads, yielding one entry per CDR3 protein. Among approximately 870,000 distinct CDR3 sequences listed, 35% to 40% were seen once. The source material was blood. The receptors shown here come from a man aged 18 to 29 with Graves' hyperthyroidism. Each CDR3 is given with its conserved first and last residue. D genes are given only for firm matches. Size is stated for part of the rows, as once, few or many counts, or as a class when the clone is expanded.

clone_size: few; d_call: -; v_call: TRBV7-8; j_call: TRBJ1-5; cdr3_aa: CASSPPRQETQHF; cdr3_nt: TGTGCCAGCAGCCCCCCTCGGCAAGAGACCCAGCATTTT
clone_size: -; d_call: TRBD1; v_call: TRBV2; j_call: TRBJ2-7; cdr3_aa: CASRRDSGYEQYF; cdr3_nt: TGTGCCAGCAGACGGGACAGTGGTTACGAGCAGTACTTC
clone_size: -; d_call: -; v_call: TRBV29-1; j_call: TRBJ2-7; cdr3_aa: CSLEPGRTYEQYF; cdr3_nt: TGCAGCCTCGAGCCAGGACGCACCTACGAGCAGTACTTC
clone_size: few; d_call: -; v_call: TRBV6-5; j_call: TRBJ1-4; cdr3_aa: CASIQGTATNEKLFF; cdr3_nt: TGTGCCAGCATTCAGGGCACGGCAACTAATGAAAAACTGTTTTTT
clone_size: many; d_call: -; v_call: TRBV29-1; j_call: TRBJ2-5; cdr3_aa: CSVSRMQETQYF; cdr3_nt: TGCAGCGTTTCTCGTATGCAAGAGACCCAGTACTTC
clone_size: many; d_call: -; v_call: TRBV6-1; j_call: TRBJ2-6; cdr3_aa: CASSEGTSGANVLTF; cdr3_nt: TGTGCCAGCAGTGAAGGGACCTCTGGGGCCAACGTCCTGACTTTC
clone_size: many; d_call: -; v_call: TRBV2; j_call: TRBJ2-7; cdr3_aa: CASRGEEALYEQYF; cdr3_nt: TGTGCCAGCAGAGGGGAGGAGGCCCTGTACGAGCAGTACTTC
clone_size: few; d_call: TRBD2; v_call: TRBV20-1; j_call: TRBJ2-7; cdr3_aa: CSATAASGSGEQYF; cdr3_nt: TGCAGTGCCACGGCAGCCAGCGGGAGTGGGGAGCAGTACTTC
clone_size: -; d_call: TRBD1; v_call: TRBV10-2; j_call: TRBJ1-1; cdr3_aa: CASSQDRGTGRWTEAFF; cdr3_nt: TGCGCCAGCAGCCAAGACAGGGGGACAGGGCGTTGGACTGAAGCTTTCTTT
clone_size: many; d_call: -; v_call: TRBV7-6; j_call: TRBJ2-7; cdr3_aa: CASSLGTAGEQYF; cdr3_nt: TGTGCCAGCAGCTTAGGGACCGCTGGCGAGCAGTACTTC
clone_size: many; d_call: TRBD1; v_call: TRBV29-1; j_call: TRBJ2-7; cdr3_aa: CSVEDQGAEQYF; cdr3_nt: TGCAGCGTTGAAGATCAGGGGGCCGAGCAGTACTTC
clone_size: few; d_call: -; v_call: TRBV7-9; j_call: TRBJ1-2; cdr3_aa: CASSLADRRGNYGYTF; cdr3_nt: TGTGCCAGCAGCTTAGCAGACAGGAGAGGTAACTATGGCTACACCTTC
clone_size: -; d_call: -; v_call: TRBV5-1; j_call: TRBJ1-1; cdr3_aa: CASTPLTGTPTEAFF; cdr3_nt: TGCGCCAGCACTCCCTTAACTGGGACCCCCACTGAAGCTTTCTTT
clone_size: few; d_call: -; v_call: TRBV6-1; j_call: TRBJ1-5; cdr3_aa: CASEPGGFNQPQHF; cdr3_nt: TGTGCCAGCGAGCCAGGAGGCTTCAATCAGCCCCAGCATTTT
clone_size: -; d_call: -; v_call: TRBV7-8; j_call: TRBJ1-1; cdr3_aa: CASSSLGSGFRNTEAFF; cdr3_nt: TGTGCCAGCAGCTCCCTGGGTAGCGGCTTCAGGAACACTGAAGCTTTCTTT
clone_size: -; d_call: -; v_call: TRBV24-1; j_call: TRBJ2-7; cdr3_aa: CATSGGGPRYF; cdr3_nt: TGTGCCACCAGTGGGGGAGGACCCCGGTACTTC
clone_size: -; d_call: TRBD1; v_call: TRBV20-1; j_call: TRBJ1-3; cdr3_aa: CSARDVDRSGNTIYF; cdr3_nt: TGCAGTGCTAGAGACGTGGACAGGTCCGGAAACACCATATATTTT
clone_size: few; d_call: -; v_call: TRBV7-9; j_call: TRBJ1-4; cdr3_aa: CASSLAPGVDEKLFF; cdr3_nt: TGTGCCAGCAGCTTAGCGCCGGGGGTAGATGAAAAACTGTTTTTT
clone_size: many; d_call: -; v_call: TRBV20-1; j_call: TRBJ2-5; cdr3_aa: CSARDLGGIETQYF; cdr3_nt: TGCAGTGCTAGAGATTTGGGGGGAATAGAGACCCAGTACTTC
clone_size: once; d_call: -; v_call: TRBV7-3; j_call: TRBJ2-5; cdr3_aa: CASSQDGGQGTQYF; cdr3_nt: TGCGCCAGCAGCCAAGATGGCGGACAAGGGACCCAGTACTTC
clone_size: -; d_call: TRBD1; v_call: TRBV6-5; j_call: TRBJ2-2; cdr3_aa: CASSYMDRLNTGELFF; cdr3_nt: TGTGCCAGCAGTTACATGGACAGGTTGAACACCGGGGAGCTGTTTTTT
clone_size: few; d_call: -; v_call: TRBV7-1; j_call: TRBJ1-3; cdr3_aa: CASSSVAGAGNTIYF; cdr3_nt: TGTGCCAGCAGCTCAGTCGCGGGTGCTGGAAACACCATATATTTT